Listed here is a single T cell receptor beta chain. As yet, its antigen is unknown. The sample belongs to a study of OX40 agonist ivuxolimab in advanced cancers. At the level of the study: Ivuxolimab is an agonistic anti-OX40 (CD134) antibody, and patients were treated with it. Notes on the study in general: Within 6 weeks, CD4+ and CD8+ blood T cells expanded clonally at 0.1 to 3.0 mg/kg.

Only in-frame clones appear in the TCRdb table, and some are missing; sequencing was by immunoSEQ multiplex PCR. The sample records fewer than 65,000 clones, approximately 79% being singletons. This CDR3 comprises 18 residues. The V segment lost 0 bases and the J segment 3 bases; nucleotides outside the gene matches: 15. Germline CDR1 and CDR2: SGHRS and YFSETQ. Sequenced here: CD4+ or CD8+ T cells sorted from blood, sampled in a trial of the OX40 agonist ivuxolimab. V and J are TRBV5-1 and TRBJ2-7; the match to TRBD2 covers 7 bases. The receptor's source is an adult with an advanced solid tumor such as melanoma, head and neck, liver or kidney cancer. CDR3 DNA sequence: TGCGCCAGCAGCTTGGCGGGATTTGAGGGAGGGCCTTTCTACGAGCAGTACTTC. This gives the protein CASSLAGFEGGPFYEQYF.